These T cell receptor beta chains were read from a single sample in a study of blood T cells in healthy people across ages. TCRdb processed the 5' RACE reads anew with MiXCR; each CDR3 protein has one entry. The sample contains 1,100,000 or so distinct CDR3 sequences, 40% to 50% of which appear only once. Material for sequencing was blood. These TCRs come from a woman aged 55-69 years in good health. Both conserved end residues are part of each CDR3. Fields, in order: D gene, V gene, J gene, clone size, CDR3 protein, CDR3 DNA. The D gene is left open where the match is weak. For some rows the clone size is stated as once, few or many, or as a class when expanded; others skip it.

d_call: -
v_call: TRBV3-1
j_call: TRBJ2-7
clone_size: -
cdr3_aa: CASSSGRAPPYEQYF
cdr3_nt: TGTGCCAGCAGCTCGGGACGAGCTCCACCCTACGAGCAGTACTTC

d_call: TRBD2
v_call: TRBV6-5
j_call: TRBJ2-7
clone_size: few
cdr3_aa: CASRRTSGRAVYEQYF
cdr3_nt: TGTGCCAGCAGGCGTACTAGCGGGAGGGCCGTCTACGAGCAGTACTTC

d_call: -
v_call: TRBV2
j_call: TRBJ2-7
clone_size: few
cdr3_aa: CASRAGQNHRYEQYF
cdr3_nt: TGTGCCAGCAGGGCTGGACAGAACCACCGCTACGAGCAGTACTTC

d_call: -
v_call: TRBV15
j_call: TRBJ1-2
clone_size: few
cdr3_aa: CATSRELGTNYGYTF
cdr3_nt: TGTGCCACCAGCAGAGAATTGGGCACTAACTATGGCTACACCTTC

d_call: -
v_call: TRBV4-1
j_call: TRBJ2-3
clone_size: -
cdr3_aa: CASSQESSTPQRNTQYF
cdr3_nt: TGCGCCAGCAGCCAAGAATCATCAACCCCTCAGAGAAATACGCAGTATTTT

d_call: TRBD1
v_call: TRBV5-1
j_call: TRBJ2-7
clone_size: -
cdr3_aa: CASSLGGQGRNEQYF
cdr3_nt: TGCGCCAGCAGCTTGGGCGGACAGGGTAGGAACGAGCAGTACTTC

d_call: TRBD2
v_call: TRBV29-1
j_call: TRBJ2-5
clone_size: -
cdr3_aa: CSVAKGAGLETQYF
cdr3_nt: TGCAGCGTTGCCAAAGGAGCGGGGTTGGAGACCCAGTACTTC

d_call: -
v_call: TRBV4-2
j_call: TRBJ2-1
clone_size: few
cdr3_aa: CASSQVDRSSYNEQFF
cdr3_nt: TGTGCCAGCAGCCAGGTCGACAGGAGCTCCTACAATGAGCAGTTCTTC

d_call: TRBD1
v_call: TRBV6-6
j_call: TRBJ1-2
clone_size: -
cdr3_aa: CASSYRLTRGQGIGYTF
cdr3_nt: TGTGCCAGCAGTTACCGACTAACCCGAGGACAGGGGATTGGCTACACCTTC

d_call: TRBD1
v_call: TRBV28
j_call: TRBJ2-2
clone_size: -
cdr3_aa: CASGGTGFAGELFF
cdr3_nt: TGTGCCAGCGGGGGGACAGGGTTCGCCGGGGAGCTGTTTTTT

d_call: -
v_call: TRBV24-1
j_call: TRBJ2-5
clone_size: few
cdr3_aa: CATSDFGRQGGALKETQYF
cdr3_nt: TGTGCCACCAGTGATTTCGGGAGGCAGGGGGGGGCGTTAAAAGAGACCCAGTACTTC

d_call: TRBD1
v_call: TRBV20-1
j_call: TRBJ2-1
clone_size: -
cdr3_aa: CSARGQGENSYNEQFF
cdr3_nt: TGCAGTGCTAGAGGCCAGGGGGAAAACTCCTACAATGAGCAGTTCTTC

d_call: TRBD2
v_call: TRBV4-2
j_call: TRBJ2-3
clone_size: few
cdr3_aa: CASSQSRTSGSADTQYF
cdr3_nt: TGTGCCAGCAGCCAAAGTAGGACTAGCGGGAGTGCAGATACGCAGTATTTT

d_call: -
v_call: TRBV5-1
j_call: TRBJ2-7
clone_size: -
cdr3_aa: CASSLSYWGYEQYF
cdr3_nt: TGCGCCAGCAGCTTGAGCTACTGGGGGTACGAGCAGTACTTC

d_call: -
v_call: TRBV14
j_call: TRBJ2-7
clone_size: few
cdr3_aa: CASSQDWGNYEQYF
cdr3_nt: TGTGCCAGCAGCCAAGATTGGGGCAACTACGAGCAGTACTTC

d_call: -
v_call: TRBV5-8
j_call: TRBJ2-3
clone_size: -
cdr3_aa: CASSVLQGFDTQYF
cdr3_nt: TGTGCCAGCAGCGTTCTTCAAGGGTTTGATACGCAGTATTTT

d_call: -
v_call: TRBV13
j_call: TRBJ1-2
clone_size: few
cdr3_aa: CASGPNPQGLGSGYTF
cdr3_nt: TGTGCCAGCGGCCCTAACCCTCAGGGTTTGGGCTCTGGCTACACCTTC

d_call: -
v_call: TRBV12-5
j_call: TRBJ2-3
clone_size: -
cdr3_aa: CASVSGNTDTQYF
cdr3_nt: TGTGCTAGTGTGTCCGGAAACACAGATACGCAGTATTTT

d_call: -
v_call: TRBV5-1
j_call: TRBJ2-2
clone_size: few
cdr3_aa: CASSFGRTNTGELFF
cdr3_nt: TGCGCCAGCAGCTTTGGCAGAACGAACACCGGGGAGCTGTTTTTT

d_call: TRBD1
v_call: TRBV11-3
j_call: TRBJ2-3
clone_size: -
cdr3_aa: CASSSGQGALNTQYF
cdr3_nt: TGTGCCAGCAGCTCCGGACAGGGGGCGTTAAATACGCAGTATTTT

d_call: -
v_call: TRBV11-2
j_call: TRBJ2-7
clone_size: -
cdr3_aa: CASSSLRGRGYEQYF
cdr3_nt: TGTGCCAGCAGCTCCCTTCGGGGGAGAGGCTACGAGCAGTACTTC

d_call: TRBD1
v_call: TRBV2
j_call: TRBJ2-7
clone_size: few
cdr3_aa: CASRDRGPYEQYF
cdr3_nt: TGTGCCAGCAGGGACAGGGGCCCCTACGAGCAGTACTTC

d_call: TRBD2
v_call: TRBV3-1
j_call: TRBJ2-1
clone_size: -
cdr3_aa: CASSQVQTSGTSEQFF
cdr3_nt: TGTGCCAGCAGCCAAGTTCAAACTAGCGGGACTAGTGAGCAGTTCTTC

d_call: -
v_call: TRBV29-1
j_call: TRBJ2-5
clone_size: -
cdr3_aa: CSLHEGETQYF
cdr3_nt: TGCAGCCTACACGAGGGGGAGACCCAGTACTTC

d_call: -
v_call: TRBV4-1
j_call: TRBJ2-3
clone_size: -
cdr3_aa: CASSQFISGSTDTQYF
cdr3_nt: TGCGCCAGCAGCCAATTTATAAGCGGGAGCACAGATACGCAGTATTTT

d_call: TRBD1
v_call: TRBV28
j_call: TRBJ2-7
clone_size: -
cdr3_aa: CASRNSGGAYEQYF
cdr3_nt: TGTGCCAGCAGAAATTCAGGGGGCGCCTACGAGCAGTACTTC

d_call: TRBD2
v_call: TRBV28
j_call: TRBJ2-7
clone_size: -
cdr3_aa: CASSQGTSGIDEQYF
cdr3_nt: TGTGCCAGCAGTCAGGGGACTAGCGGGATCGACGAGCAGTACTTC

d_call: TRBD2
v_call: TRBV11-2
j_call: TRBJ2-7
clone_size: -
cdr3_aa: CASSLVVGLAGDEQYF
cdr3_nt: TGTGCCAGCAGCTTAGTGGTGGGACTAGCGGGAGACGAGCAGTACTTC

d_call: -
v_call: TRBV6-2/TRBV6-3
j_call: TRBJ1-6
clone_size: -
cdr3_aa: CASSRSGSSYNSPLHF
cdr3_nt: TGTGCCAGCTCGCGGTCGGGGAGCTCCTATAATTCACCCCTCCACTTT

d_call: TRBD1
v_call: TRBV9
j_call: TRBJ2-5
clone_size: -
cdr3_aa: CASSEQGDETQYF
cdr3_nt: TGTGCCAGCAGCGAACAGGGGGACGAGACCCAGTACTTC

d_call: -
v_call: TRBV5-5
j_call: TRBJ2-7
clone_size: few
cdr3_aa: CASSLEGLPDNEQYF
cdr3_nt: TGTGCCAGCAGCTTGGAGGGACTGCCAGACAATGAGCAGTACTTC

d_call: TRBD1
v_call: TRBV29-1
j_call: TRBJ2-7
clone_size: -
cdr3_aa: CSVEAGGQYEQYF
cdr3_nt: TGCAGCGTCGAAGCAGGGGGACAGTACGAGCAGTACTTC

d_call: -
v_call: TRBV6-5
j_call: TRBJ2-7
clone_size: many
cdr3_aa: CASSPARGPYEQYF
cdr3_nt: TGTGCCAGCAGTCCCGCGAGGGGCCCCTACGAGCAGTACTTC

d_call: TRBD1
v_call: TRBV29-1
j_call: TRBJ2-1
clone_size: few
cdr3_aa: CSVIGTVYNEQFF
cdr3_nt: TGCAGCGTTATCGGGACAGTTTACAATGAGCAGTTCTTC

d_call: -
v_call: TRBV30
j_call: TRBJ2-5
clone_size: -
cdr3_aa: CAWSVWGGQETKYF
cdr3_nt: TGTGCCTGGAGTGTATGGGGGGGCCAAGAGACCAAGTACTTC

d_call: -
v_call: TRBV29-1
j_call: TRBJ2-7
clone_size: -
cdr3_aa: CSVDGTGLNEQYF
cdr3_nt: TGCAGCGTGGACGGGACCGGGCTCAACGAGCAGTACTTC

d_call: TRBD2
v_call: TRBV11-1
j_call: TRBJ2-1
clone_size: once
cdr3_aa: CASSPSHQTSARNEQFF
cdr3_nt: TGTGCCAGCAGCCCATCACACCAGACTAGCGCACGAAATGAGCAGTTCTTC

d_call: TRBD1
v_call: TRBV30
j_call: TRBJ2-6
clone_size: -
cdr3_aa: CAWGGQGAGGANVLTF
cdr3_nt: TGTGCCTGGGGGGGACAGGGAGCTGGTGGGGCCAACGTCCTGACTTTC

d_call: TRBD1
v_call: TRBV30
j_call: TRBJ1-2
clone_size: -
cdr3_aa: CAWGRDRPYGYTF
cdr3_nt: TGTGCCTGGGGCCGGGACAGACCTTATGGCTACACCTTC

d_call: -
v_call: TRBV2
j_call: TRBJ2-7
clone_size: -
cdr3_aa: CASSGGWSGEQYF
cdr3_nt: TGTGCCAGCAGTGGCGGGTGGAGCGGCGAGCAGTACTTC

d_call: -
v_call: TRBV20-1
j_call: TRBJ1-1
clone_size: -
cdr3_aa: CSAPSRTNTEAFF
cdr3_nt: TGCAGTGCCCCAAGTAGGACGAACACTGAAGCTTTCTTT

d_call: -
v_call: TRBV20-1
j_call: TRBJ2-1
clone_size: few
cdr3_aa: CSARDRQGSYNEQFF
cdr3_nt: TGCAGTGCTAGAGATCGGCAAGGGTCCTACAATGAGCAGTTCTTC

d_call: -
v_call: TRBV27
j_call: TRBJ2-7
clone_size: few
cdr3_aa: CASSGFRGGYEQYF
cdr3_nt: TGTGCCAGCAGTGGTTTCAGGGGCGGGTACGAGCAGTACTTC

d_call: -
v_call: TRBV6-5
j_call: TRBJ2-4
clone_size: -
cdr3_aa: CASGLSAKNIQYF
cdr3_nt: TGTGCCAGCGGGTTGTCTGCCAAAAACATTCAGTACTTC

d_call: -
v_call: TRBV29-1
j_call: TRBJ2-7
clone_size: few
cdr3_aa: CSVEDYEQYF
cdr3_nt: TGCAGCGTTGAGGACTACGAGCAGTACTTC

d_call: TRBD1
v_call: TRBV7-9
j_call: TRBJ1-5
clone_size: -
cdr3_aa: CASSLSSGGSNQPQHF
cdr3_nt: TGTGCCAGCAGCTTATCGTCAGGGGGTAGCAATCAGCCCCAGCATTTT

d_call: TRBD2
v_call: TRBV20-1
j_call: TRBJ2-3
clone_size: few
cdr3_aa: CSGREPDTQYF
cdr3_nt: TGCAGTGGGCGGGAGCCAGATACGCAGTATTTT

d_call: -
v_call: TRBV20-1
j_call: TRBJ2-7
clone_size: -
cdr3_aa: CSASIVGLQYPYEQYF
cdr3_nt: TGCAGTGCTAGTATTGTCGGGCTTCAATATCCCTACGAGCAGTACTTC

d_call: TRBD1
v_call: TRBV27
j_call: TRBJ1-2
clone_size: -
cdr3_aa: CASSSSGTGAFGYTF
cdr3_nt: TGTGCCAGCAGTTCCTCCGGGACAGGGGCTTTTGGCTACACCTTC

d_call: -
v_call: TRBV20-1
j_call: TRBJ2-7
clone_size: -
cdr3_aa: CSASGDGAIYEQYF
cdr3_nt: TGCAGTGCTAGTGGGGACGGGGCGATCTACGAGCAGTACTTC

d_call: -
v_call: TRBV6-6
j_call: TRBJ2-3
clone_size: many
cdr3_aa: CASSYRDTQYF
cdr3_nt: TGTGCCAGCTCCTACAGGGACACGCAGTATTTT

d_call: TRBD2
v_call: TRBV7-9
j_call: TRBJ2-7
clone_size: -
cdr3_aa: CASSSGQSGTSGRRTYEQYF
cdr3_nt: TGTGCCAGCAGCTCCGGACAGTCCGGGACTAGCGGGAGAAGGACCTACGAGCAGTACTTC

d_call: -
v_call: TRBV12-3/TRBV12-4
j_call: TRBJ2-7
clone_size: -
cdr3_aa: CASSYSGRANNEQYF
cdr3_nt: TGTGCCAGCAGTTATAGCGGACGTGCGAACAATGAGCAGTACTTC

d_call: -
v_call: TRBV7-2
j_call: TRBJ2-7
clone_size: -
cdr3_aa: CASSPTRGTHEQYF
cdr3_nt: TGTGCCAGCAGCCCCACGAGGGGTACCCACGAGCAGTACTTC

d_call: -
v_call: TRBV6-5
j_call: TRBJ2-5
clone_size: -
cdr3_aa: CASSYWGGLQETQYF
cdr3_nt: TGTGCCAGCAGTTATTGGGGGGGCCTCCAAGAGACCCAGTACTTC

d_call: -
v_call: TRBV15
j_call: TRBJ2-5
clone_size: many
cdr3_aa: CATSRGDKESETQYF
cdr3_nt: TGTGCCACCAGCAGGGGTGATAAGGAGAGCGAGACCCAGTACTTC

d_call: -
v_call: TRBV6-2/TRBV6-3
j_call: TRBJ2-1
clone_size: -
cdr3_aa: CASSSITGPERNEQFF
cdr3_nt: TGTGCCAGCAGTTCCATAACGGGACCGGAGAGGAATGAGCAGTTCTTC